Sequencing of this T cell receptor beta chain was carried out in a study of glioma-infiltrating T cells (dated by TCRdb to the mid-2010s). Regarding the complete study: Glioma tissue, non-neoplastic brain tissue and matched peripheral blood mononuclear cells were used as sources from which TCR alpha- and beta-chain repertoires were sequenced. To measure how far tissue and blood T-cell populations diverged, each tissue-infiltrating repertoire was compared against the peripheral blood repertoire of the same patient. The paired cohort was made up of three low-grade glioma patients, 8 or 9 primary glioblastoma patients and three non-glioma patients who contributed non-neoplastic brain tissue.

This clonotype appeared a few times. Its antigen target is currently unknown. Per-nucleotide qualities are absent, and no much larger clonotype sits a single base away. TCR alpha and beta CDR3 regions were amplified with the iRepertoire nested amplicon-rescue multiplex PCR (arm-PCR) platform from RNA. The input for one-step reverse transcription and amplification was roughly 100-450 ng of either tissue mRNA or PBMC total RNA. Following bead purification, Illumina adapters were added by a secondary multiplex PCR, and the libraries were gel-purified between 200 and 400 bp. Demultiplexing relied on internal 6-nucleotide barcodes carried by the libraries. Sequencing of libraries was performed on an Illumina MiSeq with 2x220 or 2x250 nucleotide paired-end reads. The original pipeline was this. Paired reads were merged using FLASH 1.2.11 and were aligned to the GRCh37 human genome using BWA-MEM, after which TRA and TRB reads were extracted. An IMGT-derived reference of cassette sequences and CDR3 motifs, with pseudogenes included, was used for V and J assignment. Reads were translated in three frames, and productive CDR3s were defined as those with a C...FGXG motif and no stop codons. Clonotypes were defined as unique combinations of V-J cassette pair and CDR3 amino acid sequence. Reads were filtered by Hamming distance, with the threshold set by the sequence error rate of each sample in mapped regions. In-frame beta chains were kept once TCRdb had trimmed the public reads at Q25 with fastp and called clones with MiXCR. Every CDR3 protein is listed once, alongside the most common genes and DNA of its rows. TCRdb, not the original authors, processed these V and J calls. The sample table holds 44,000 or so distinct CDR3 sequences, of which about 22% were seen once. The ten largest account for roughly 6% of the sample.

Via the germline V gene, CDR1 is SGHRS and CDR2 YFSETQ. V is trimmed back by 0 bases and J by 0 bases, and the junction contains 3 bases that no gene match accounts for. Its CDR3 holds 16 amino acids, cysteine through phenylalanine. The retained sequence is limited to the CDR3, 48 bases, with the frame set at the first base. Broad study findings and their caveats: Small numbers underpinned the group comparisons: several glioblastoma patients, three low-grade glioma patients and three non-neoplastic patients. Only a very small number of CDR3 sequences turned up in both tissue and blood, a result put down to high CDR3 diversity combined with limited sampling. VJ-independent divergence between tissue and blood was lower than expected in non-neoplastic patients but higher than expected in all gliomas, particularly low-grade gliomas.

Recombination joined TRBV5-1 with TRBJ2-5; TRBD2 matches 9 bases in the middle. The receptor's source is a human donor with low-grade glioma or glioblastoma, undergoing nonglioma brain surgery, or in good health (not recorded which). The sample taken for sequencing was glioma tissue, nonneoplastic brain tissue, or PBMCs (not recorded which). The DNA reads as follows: TGCGCCAGCAGCTTGGGTAGCGGGGGAAACCAAGAGACCCAGTACTTC. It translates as CASSLGSGGNQETQYF.